This TCR beta chain was observed in a study of control samples from healthy donors and cancer patients. Sequenced by immunoSEQ multiplex PCR; TCRdb stores in-frame clones only, minus some. The sample has over 200,000 clones; more than 65% are singletons. V was shortened by 6 bases and J by 1 base, with 13 bases between the two germline ends. The CDR3 loop spans 16 amino acids. CDR1 is KGHSH, CDR2 LQKENI, per germline. This rearrangement joins TRBV18 to TRBJ1-6; a possible D gene is TRBD1 (5 bases). The sequenced material came from PBMCs. This clonotype originated in a woman between 55 and 75 years old with lung cancer. The CDR3 protein is CASSSGVGSYNSPLHF. The CDR3 bases are TGTGCCAGCTCGTCGGGGGTGGGGTCCTATAATTCACCCCTCCACTTT.